Given below is one T cell receptor beta chain in context. Its antigen remains unknown. Germline values: CDR1 SGHRS, CDR2 YFSETQ. This CDR3 has 16 residues. V shed 4 bases, J shed 4 bases, and the junction held 12 bases outside the gene matches. These data are taken from a study of cytotoxic CD8 clonotypes in ibrutinib-treated CLL. Study context: Complete response was seen in 2 patients and partial in 24; some 12 progressed and approximately 14 stayed remitted after a median 68 months. Study outcomes and limitations: At progression, clonality fell back toward baseline after rising at ibrutinib response. The public clonotypes identified were infrequent and showed contraction or stability on treatment. Sustained-remission and progressing patients were not sampled at matched times.

The data were produced by immunoSEQ multiplex PCR, yet TCRdb's version contains in-frame clones alone and is incomplete. Here the sample spans about 140,000 clones, roughly 77% being singletons. The clonotype was recovered from a human donor with chronic lymphocytic leukemia. The sequencing here drew on PBMCs, taken after 12 months of ibrutinib treatment. V usage is TRBV5-1 and J usage is TRBJ2-3; 7 bases align to TRBD2. In DNA, the CDR3 is TGCGCCAGCAGCCGCCGGGAGGAGGGGCTTTCAGATACGCAGTATTTT. Amino acid sequence: CASSRREEGLSDTQYF.